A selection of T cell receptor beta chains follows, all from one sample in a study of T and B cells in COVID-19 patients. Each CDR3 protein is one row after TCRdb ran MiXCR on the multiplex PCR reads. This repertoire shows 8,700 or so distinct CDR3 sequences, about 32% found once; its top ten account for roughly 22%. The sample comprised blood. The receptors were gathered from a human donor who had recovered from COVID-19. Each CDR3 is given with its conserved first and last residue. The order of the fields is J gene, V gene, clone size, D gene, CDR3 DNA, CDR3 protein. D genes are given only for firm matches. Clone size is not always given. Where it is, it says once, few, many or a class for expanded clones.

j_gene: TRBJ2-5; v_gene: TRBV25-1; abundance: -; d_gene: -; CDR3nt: TGTGCCAGCAGTGAAAAGAGAAGTATTCAAGAGACCCAGTACTTC; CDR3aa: CASSEKRSIQETQYF
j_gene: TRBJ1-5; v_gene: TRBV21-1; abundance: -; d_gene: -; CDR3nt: TGTGCCAGCAGCAAAGCGCCCCCCTGGCCCCAGCATTTT; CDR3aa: CASSKAPPWPQHF
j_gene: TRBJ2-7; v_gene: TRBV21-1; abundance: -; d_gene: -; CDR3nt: TGTGCCAGCACCTACCGGGACAGGGGGGCCGAGCAGTACTTC; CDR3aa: CASTYRDRGAEQYF
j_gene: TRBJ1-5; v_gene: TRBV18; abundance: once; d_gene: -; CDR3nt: TGTGCCAGCTCACCATCAATTAGCAATCAGCCCCAGCATTTT; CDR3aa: CASSPSISNQPQHF
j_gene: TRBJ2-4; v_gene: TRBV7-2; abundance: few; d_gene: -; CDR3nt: TGTGCCAGCAGCTTAGCGGCTAGCCCTTCGGCCAAAAACATTCAGTACTTC; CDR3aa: CASSLAASPSAKNIQYF
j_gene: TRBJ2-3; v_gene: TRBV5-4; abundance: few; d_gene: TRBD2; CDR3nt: TGTGCCAGCAGCTTAGACCTGCCGGGGGGGACGGATACGCAGTATTTT; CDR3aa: CASSLDLPGGTDTQYF
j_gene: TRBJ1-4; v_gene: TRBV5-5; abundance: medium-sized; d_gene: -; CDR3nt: TGTGCCAGCAGTTCCCCGGGAATGAATGAAAAACTGTTTTTT; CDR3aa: CASSSPGMNEKLFF
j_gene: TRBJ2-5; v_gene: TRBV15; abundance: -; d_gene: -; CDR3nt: TGTGCCACCAGCAAAGATCTGGGACAGGGACTAGGGGAGACCCAGTACTTC; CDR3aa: CATSKDLGQGLGETQYF
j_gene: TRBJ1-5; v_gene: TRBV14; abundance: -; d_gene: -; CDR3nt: TGTGCCAGCAGCGTCGGACAGAATCAGCCCCAGCATTTT; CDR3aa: CASSVGQNQPQHF
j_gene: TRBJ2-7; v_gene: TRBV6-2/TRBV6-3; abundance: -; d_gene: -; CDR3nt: TGTGCCAGCAGTTACACTCCGGGACATAGAACCTACGAGCAGTACTTC; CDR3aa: CASSYTPGHRTYEQYF
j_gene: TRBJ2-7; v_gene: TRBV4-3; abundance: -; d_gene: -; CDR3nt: TGCGCCAGCAGCCGGGGACGGACCCCAGCGCGCGAGCAGTACTTC; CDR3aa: CASSRGRTPAREQYF
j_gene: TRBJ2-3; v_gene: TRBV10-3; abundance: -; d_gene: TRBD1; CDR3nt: TGTGCCATCAGTGAAAGTGACAGGGGACATACGCAGTATTTT; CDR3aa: CAISESDRGHTQYF
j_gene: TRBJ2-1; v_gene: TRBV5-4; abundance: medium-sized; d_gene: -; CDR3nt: TGTGCCAGCACCACCGAGGGGGGAAACAATGAGCAGTTCTTC; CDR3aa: CASTTEGGNNEQFF
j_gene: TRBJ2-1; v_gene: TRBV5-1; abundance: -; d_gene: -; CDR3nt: TGCGCCAGCAGCTCCCCGATCAATGAGCAGTTCTTC; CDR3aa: CASSSPINEQFF
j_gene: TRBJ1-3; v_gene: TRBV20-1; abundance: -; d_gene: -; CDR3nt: TGCAGTGCTATACAGGCATCTGGAAACACCATATATTTT; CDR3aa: CSAIQASGNTIYF
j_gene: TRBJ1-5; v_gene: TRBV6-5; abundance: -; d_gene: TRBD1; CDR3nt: TGTGCCAGCAGTGAGGGGGCCGGCGGCAATCAGCCCCAGCATTTT; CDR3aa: CASSEGAGGNQPQHF
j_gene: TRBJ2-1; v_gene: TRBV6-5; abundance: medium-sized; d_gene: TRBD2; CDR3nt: TGTGCCAGCAGCCGACCCGGACTAGCGGGGGGAACCAATGAGCAGTTCTTC; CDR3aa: CASSRPGLAGGTNEQFF
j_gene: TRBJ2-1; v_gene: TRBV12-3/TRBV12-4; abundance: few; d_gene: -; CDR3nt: TGTGCCAGCAGAGAGGTGGGGGGCCATATCAATGAGCAGTTCTTC; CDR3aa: CASREVGGHINEQFF
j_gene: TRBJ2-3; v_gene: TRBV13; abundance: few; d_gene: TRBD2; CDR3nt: TGTGCCAGCAGCTCTCCCCGGACTAGCGTGCGCACAGATACGCAGTATTTT; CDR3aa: CASSSPRTSVRTDTQYF
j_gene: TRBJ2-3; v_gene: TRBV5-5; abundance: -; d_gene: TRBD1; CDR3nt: TGTGCCAGCAGCTCTGGGACAGGAACAGATACGCAGTATTTT; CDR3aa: CASSSGTGTDTQYF
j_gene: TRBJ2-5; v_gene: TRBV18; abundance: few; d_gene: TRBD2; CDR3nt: TGTGCCAGCTCACCACCGGGACTAGCGGGTGTTTGGACCCAGTACTTC; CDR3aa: CASSPPGLAGVWTQYF
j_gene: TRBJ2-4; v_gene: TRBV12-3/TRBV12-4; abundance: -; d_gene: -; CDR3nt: TGTGCCAGCAGTTTAGGGGGCAAAAACATTCAGTACTTC; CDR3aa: CASSLGGKNIQYF